This is a list of T cell receptor beta chains from one sample in a study of OX40 agonist ivuxolimab in advanced cancers. The method was immunoSEQ multiplex PCR; TCRdb's version includes in-frame clones alone and lacks a portion of them. Of roughly 89,000 clones listed, around 84% are singletons. Here the sequenced sample was CD4+ or CD8+ T cells sorted from blood, taken in a trial of the OX40 agonist ivuxolimab. The receptors shown here come from an adult with an advanced solid tumor such as melanoma, head and neck, liver or kidney cancer. The CDR3 runs from the conserved cysteine through the conserved F or W. A D gene is named only where the DNA matches it firmly. Not every row has a clone size; where given, it reads once, few, many or a size class.

j_gene,v_gene,d_gene,abundance,CDR3aa,CDR3nt
TRBJ1-2,TRBV27,NA,NA,CASSLEKGRRYTF,TGTGCCAGCAGTTTAGAGAAGGGGAGGCGCTACACCTTC
TRBJ2-3,TRBV18,TRBD2,NA,CASSPRGAGSTDTQYF,TGTGCCAGCTCACCAAGGGGAGCGGGGAGCACAGATACGCAGTATTTT
TRBJ2-1,TRBV12-2,NA,NA,CASRLDGQGKVLEQFF,TGTGCAAGTCGCTTAGACGGACAGGGTAAAGTTCTCGAGCAGTTCTTC
TRBJ2-7,TRBV7-6,TRBD1,once,CANPGQASYEQYF,TGTGCCAACCCGGGACAGGCTTCCTACGAGCAGTACTTC
TRBJ2-2,TRBV5-1,TRBD1,few,CASSSPGGASGELFF,TGCGCCAGCAGCTCCCCAGGGGGCGCTTCCGGGGAGCTGTTTTTT
TRBJ1-5,TRBV19,TRBD1,once,CASSIGLGQGSNQPQHF,TGTGCCAGTAGTATCGGGTTAGGACAGGGGAGCAATCAGCCCCAGCATTTT
TRBJ2-5,TRBV5-1,TRBD2,NA,CASSTGTKQETQYF,TGCGCCAGCAGCACCGGGACTAAACAAGAGACCCAGTACTTC
TRBJ2-5,TRBV27,NA,once,CASSLLGQETQYF,TGTGCCAGCAGTTTATTAGGGCAAGAGACCCAGTACTTC
TRBJ2-5,TRBV5-1,NA,few,CASSLAGTGGEATQYF,TGCGCCAGCAGCTTGGCAGGAACAGGCGGGGAAGCGACCCAGTACTTC
TRBJ2-7,TRBV5-1,NA,NA,CASSLVGNHEQYF,TGCGCCAGCAGCTTGGTCGGTAATCACGAGCAGTACTTC
TRBJ1-2,TRBV5-5,NA,NA,CASSLFNYGYTF,TGTGCCAGCAGCTTGTTCAACTATGGCTACACCTTC
TRBJ1-5,TRBV6-1,TRBD1,NA,CASRRDSNQPQHF,TGTGCCAGCAGGAGGGACAGTAATCAGCCCCAGCATTTT
TRBJ2-1,TRBV6-6,TRBD2,NA,CASSPEVGGDYNEQFF,TGTGCCAGCAGTCCAGAAGTCGGGGGGGATTACAATGAGCAGTTCTTC
TRBJ1-3,TRBV5-6,NA,NA,CASTPRFDRSGNTIYF,TGTGCCAGCACCCCCCGTTTCGACCGCTCTGGAAACACCATATATTTT
TRBJ2-1,TRBV7-9,TRBD2,NA,CASSLTSGRYNEQFF,TGTGCCAGCAGCCTGACTAGCGGGAGGTACAATGAGCAGTTCTTC
TRBJ2-5,TRBV11-2,NA,once,CASNPAGTNRETQYF,TGTGCCAGCAACCCAGCGGGCACCAACCGAGAGACCCAGTACTTC
TRBJ2-1,TRBV9,NA,NA,CASSVGGSAYNEQFF,TGTGCCAGCAGCGTAGGTGGGAGTGCCTACAATGAGCAGTTCTTC
TRBJ1-2,TRBV5-1,NA,NA,CASSLGTNTYYGYTF,TGCGCCAGCAGCCTAGGGACTAATACTTACTATGGCTACACCTTC
TRBJ2-6,TRBV7-2,NA,few,CASSRQGSGANVLTF,TGTGCCAGCAGCCGTCAGGGTTCTGGGGCCAACGTCCTGACTTTC
TRBJ1-2,TRBV6-5,NA,NA,CASRNRAENYGYTF,TGTGCCAGCAGGAACAGGGCAGAGAACTATGGCTACACCTTC
TRBJ2-5,TRBV5-4,TRBD2,NA,CASSSTSRGEQETQYF,TGTGCCAGCAGCTCTACCTCGCGGGGGGAACAAGAGACCCAGTACTTC
TRBJ2-2,TRBV5-1,NA,NA,CASSLDTTNTGELFF,TGCGCCAGCAGCTTAGACACGACGAACACCGGGGAGCTGTTTTTT
TRBJ1-4,TRBV11-2,NA,few,CASSFGTSNEKLFF,TGTGCCAGCAGCTTTGGGACATCAAATGAAAAACTGTTTTTT
TRBJ1-2,TRBV14,NA,once,CASSQVVGTNYGYTF,TGTGCCAGCAGCCAAGTGGTAGGGACGAACTATGGCTACACCTTC
TRBJ2-5,TRBV5-4,NA,NA,CASSEWISGQETQYF,TGTGCCAGCAGCGAGTGGATTTCCGGGCAAGAGACCCAGTACTTC
TRBJ2-2,TRBV7-2,NA,NA,CASSFVGELFF,TGTGCCAGCAGCTTTGTCGGGGAGCTGTTTTTT
TRBJ2-3,TRBV19,TRBD1,NA,CASSPGQGDVGTQYF,TGTGCCAGTTCTCCGGGACAGGGGGATGTAGGTACGCAGTATTTT
TRBJ1-2,TRBV19,NA,few,CASSIGDKLGYTF,TGTGCCAGTAGTATTGGGGACAAATTGGGCTACACCTTC
TRBJ1-1,TRBV19,NA,NA,CASSGGRRNTEAFF,TGTGCCAGTAGTGGGGGACGTCGAAACACTGAAGCTTTCTTT
TRBJ1-4,TRBV7-6,NA,NA,CASSLGPTTNEKLFF,TGTGCCAGCAGCTTAGGCCCGACAACTAATGAAAAACTGTTTTTT
TRBJ1-2,TRBV30,TRBD1,NA,CAWRAGGSNYGYTF,TGTGCCTGGAGAGCAGGGGGATCGAACTATGGCTACACCTTC
TRBJ1-1,TRBV5-1,NA,NA,CASSLGDVNTEAFF,TGCGCCAGCAGCTTGGGGGACGTGAACACTGAAGCTTTCTTT
TRBJ2-5,TRBV5-1,TRBD1,NA,CASSSGTGRETQYF,TGCGCCAGCAGCTCAGGGACAGGGCGAGAGACCCAGTACTTC
TRBJ2-5,TRBV30,TRBD2,NA,CAWSSWGGNQETQYF,TGTGCCTGGTCCTCCTGGGGGGGGAACCAAGAGACCCAGTACTTC
TRBJ2-1,TRBV10-3,TRBD1,NA,CAISESTGGGGEQFF,TGTGCCATCAGTGAGTCTACAGGGGGCGGCGGTGAGCAGTTCTTC
TRBJ1-1,TRBV5-6,NA,few,CASSRNTEAFF,TGTGCCAGCAGCCGGAACACTGAAGCTTTCTTT
TRBJ1-5,TRBV6-1,NA,NA,CASSEWPADLRGTHF,TGTGCCAGCAGTGAATGGCCGGCCGACCTCAGGGGTACGCATTTT
TRBJ1-4,TRBV4-3,NA,NA,CASSQSPQGFDEKLFF,TGCGCCAGCAGCCAAAGCCCCCAGGGCTTTGATGAAAAACTGTTTTTT
TRBJ2-7,TRBV5-1,NA,NA,CASSINTGSNEQYF,TGCGCCAGCAGCATAAATACAGGGTCCAACGAGCAGTACTTC
TRBJ1-3,TRBV30,NA,few,CAWRLSSGNTIYF,TGTGCCTGGAGGCTAAGCTCTGGAAACACCATATATTTT
TRBJ1-1,TRBV5-6,NA,NA,CASSLIGTNTEAFF,TGTGCCAGCAGCTTGATCGGGACGAACACTGAAGCTTTCTTT
TRBJ1-2,TRBV6-1,NA,NA,CAHTGGNIYGYTF,TGTGCCCACACGGGGGGGAATATATATGGCTACACCTTC
TRBJ2-4,TRBV5-6,NA,NA,CASSLKNGYEDIQYF,TGTGCCAGCAGCTTGAAGAATGGTTACGAGGACATTCAGTACTTC
TRBJ2-1,TRBV6-6,NA,NA,CASSRRLSDNEQFF,TGTGCCAGCAGTCGACGGTTGTCAGACAATGAGCAGTTCTTC
TRBJ1-1,TRBV18,NA,NA,CASSRTENTEAFF,TGTGCCAGCTCACGGACAGAAAACACTGAAGCTTTCTTT
TRBJ2-7,TRBV5-1,TRBD2,NA,CASSPRTSGGTHEQYF,TGCGCCAGCAGCCCCAGGACTAGCGGGGGGACCCACGAGCAGTACTTC
TRBJ1-1,TRBV6-5,NA,NA,CASSYSGRVNTEAFF,TGTGCCAGCAGTTACTCGGGCAGAGTGAACACTGAAGCTTTCTTT